Given below is one TCR beta chain in context. The sample comes from a study of blood T cell repertoires in COVID-19. Study-wide background: COVID-19 samples from acute and convalescent phases originated in the United States, Italy and Spain.

The data were produced by immunoSEQ multiplex PCR, yet TCRdb's version contains in-frame clones alone and is incomplete. Of roughly 200,000 clones in the sample, about nine tenths were seen once. Participants' reported clinical history set cohort assignment. This sequence was found in a man aged 18 to 29 with acute COVID-19. The sequenced sample consisted of PBMCs or T cells enriched from blood (not recorded which).

The CDR3 reads CAVTETGELFF. In DNA, the CDR3 is TGTGCCGTGACGGAGACCGGGGAGCTGTTTTTT. The V gene is TRBV7-6, the J gene TRBJ2-2, with D unclear. This CDR3 has 11 residues. The germline CDR1 and CDR2 sequences are SGHVS and FNYEAQ. V dropped 11 bases and J dropped 5 bases, with 9 bases sitting between them. The complete variable domain, with remaining parts taken from reference TRBV7-6 and TRBJ2-2, reads GAGVSQSPRYKVTKRGQDVALRCDPISGHVSLYWYRQALGQGPEFLTYFNYEAQQDKSGLPNDRFSAERPEGSISTLTIQRTEQRDSAMYRCAVTETGELFFGEGSRLTVL.